The 5 T cell receptor beta chains below come from one sample, sequenced in a study of cytomegalovirus exposure and HLA in healthy donors. The PCR contained 60 Vbeta and 13 Jbeta primers. Clones were sequenced by immunoSEQ multiplex PCR, and TCRdb holds only the in-frame ones, with some missing. The data show over 150,000 clones, with 65% to 85% seen just once and about 1.2% held by the top ten. The sample taken for sequencing was PBMCs. These receptors were taken from a boy aged 2 to 10 in good health and CMV-seronegative.

The chain employs TRBV7-2 and TRBJ1-2; TRBD1 agrees at 7 bases. Trimming cost V 4 bases and J 8 bases; bases outside gene matches: 7. The CDR3 sequence is 13 residues long. The V gene's germline CDR1 is SGHTA and CDR2 FQGNSA. The CDR3 DNA sequence: TGTGCCAGCAGCTCCGACAGGGCTGGGGGCTACACCTTC. As protein: CASSSDRAGGYTF. Full variable domain (outside the CDR3, taken from reference TRBV7-2 and TRBJ1-2): GAGVSQSPSNKVTEKGKDVELRCDPISGHTALYWYRQSLGQGLEFLIYFQGNSAPDKSGLPSDRFSAERTGGSVSTLTIQRTQQEDSAVYLCASSSDRAGGYTFGSGTRLTVV.

The gene calls are TRBV30 and TRBJ2-1; possibly TRBD2 for D (7 bases). Germline CDR1 GTSNPN, CDR2 SVGIG (reference sequence). This CDR3 spans 16 amino acids. V lost 3 bases and J lost 8, with 23 bases in between. CDR3 DNA: TGTGCCTGGAGCGGAGGAGGTGGGGGGGCACGAGATGAGCAGTTCTTC. Amino acid sequence: CAWSGGGGGARDEQFF.

V and J are TRBV19 and TRBJ2-5, with D possibly TRBD2 on 5 matching bases. Germline CDR1 LNHDA, CDR2 SQIVND (reference sequence). Trimming pared 10 bases from V and 6 bases from J, leaving 18 bases between. CDR3 length: 13 residues. In DNA form, the CDR3 reads TGTGCCACCAGTGGGCTAGCTCTGAAGACCCAGTACTTC. It codes for CATSGLALKTQYF.

The gene calls are TRBV30 and TRBJ2-7, with 8 nucleotides matching TRBD1. This CDR3 spans 17 amino acids. With V trimmed by 4 bases and J by 4 bases, 18 bases remained unmatched. Germline V gives CDR1 GTSNPN, CDR2 SVGIG (reference sequence). CDR3 amino acids: CAWMATLGQGASYEQYF. The CDR3 DNA reads as TGTGCCTGGATGGCCACCTTAGGGCAGGGGGCGTCTTACGAGCAGTACTTC.

The rearrangement uses TRBV2 and TRBJ2-3; 10 nucleotides line up with TRBD2. Trimming cost V 3 bases and J 5 bases; bases outside gene matches: 5. CDR1 is SNHLY, CDR2 FYNNEI, per germline. The CDR3 is made up of 15 amino acids. The CDR3 sequence: CASSDLAGDIDTQYF. CDR3 nucleotide sequence: TGTGCCAGCAGTGACCTAGCGGGGGATATAGATACGCAGTATTTT.